Below, 21 T cell receptor beta chains from the same sample are listed, as sequenced in a study of cytomegalovirus exposure and HLA in healthy donors. PCR used 60 Vbeta primers and 13 Jbeta primers. Measured with immunoSEQ multiplex PCR; TCRdb has only the in-frame clones, and not every one. The sample records some 190,000 clones, 75% to 80% being singletons. The sample consisted of PBMCs. Receptors originate from a woman aged 30 to 39 in good health and CMV-seropositive.

Notes on this clone: Other nucleotide sequences from this sample produce the same CDR3. The chain joins TRBV9 to TRBJ2-7; maybe TRBD2 (5 bases). Germline V gene sequence: CDR1 SGDLS, CDR2 YYNGEE. V gave up 0 bases and J gave up 0 bases, with 7 bases separating them. The CDR3 sequence is 14 residues long. The CDR3 DNA follows: TGTGCCAGCAGCGTAGGAGGGAGCTCCTACGAGCAGTACTTC. It is translated as CASSVGGSSYEQYF.

V gene TRBV28 combines with J gene TRBJ2-5; D perhaps matches TRBD2 (6 bases). CDR1 and CDR2 from the germline V gene are MDHEN and SYDVKM. With 6 bases removed from V and 6 bases from J, the gap between germline ends came to 20 bases. This CDR3 contains 15 residues. CDR3 protein: CASSQTSFEVKTQYF. The CDR3 DNA is TGTGCCAGCAGCCAGACTAGTTTCGAGGTCAAGACCCAGTACTTC. The full variable domain, in which reference TRBV28 and TRBJ2-5 provide the parts outside the CDR3, is DVKVTQSSRYLVKRTGEKVFLECVQDMDHENMFWYRQDPGLGLRLIYFSYDVKMKEKGDIPEGYSVSREKKERFSLILESASTNQTSMYLCASSQTSFEVKTQYFGPGTRLLVL.

As concerns this clone: The identical CDR3 is also encoded by other nucleotide sequences in the sample. The genes are TRBV19 and TRBJ1-2, with 10 bases aligning to TRBD1. Germline values: CDR1 LNHDA, CDR2 SQIVND (reference sequence). J lost 6 bases, V lost 5 bases, and 3 bases had no gene match. The CDR3 contains 13 residues. This chain's CDR3 is CASSSGQGNGYTF. CDR3 coding DNA: TGTGCCAGTAGTTCGGGACAGGGGAATGGCTACACCTTC.

This chain links TRBV28 with TRBJ2-6; a weak D match, TRBD2 (5 bases). Trimming removed 5 bases at V and 1 base at J, with 9 bases between. The germline CDR1 and CDR2 sequences are MDHEN and SYDVKM. This CDR3 is built from 15 residues. The chain's CDR3 is CASSHSGSGANVLTF. The CDR3 DNA reads TGTGCCAGCAGTCATTCGGGGTCTGGGGCCAACGTCCTGACTTTC. Based on the CDR3 plus reference TRBV28 and TRBJ2-6, the full variable domain is DVKVTQSSRYLVKRTGEKVFLECVQDMDHENMFWYRQDPGLGLRLIYFSYDVKMKEKGDIPEGYSVSREKKERFSLILESASTNQTSMYLCASSHSGSGANVLTFGAGSRLTVL.

The chain uses TRBV11-2 and TRBJ1-3, with a possible D match to TRBD1 (5 bases). Trimming stripped 5 bases from V and 0 bases from J, with 17 bases between. The CDR3 contains 17 residues. CDR1 SGHAT and CDR2 FQNNGV come from the germline V gene. The CDR3 reads CASSPVGGPVSGNTIYF. The CDR3 nucleotides read TGTGCCAGCAGCCCAGTGGGGGGACCCGTCTCTGGAAACACCATATATTTT.

The chain uses TRBV15 and TRBJ1-6; D call uncertain. Deletions cut 0 bases from V and 8 bases from J, with 11 bases between. This CDR3 is built from 15 residues. Germline values: CDR1 LNHNV, CDR2 YYDKDF (reference sequence). The DNA for the CDR3 is TGTGCCACCAGCAGAGATCGGGGAAAGGATTCACCCCTCCACTTT. Residues: CATSRDRGKDSPLHF. Complete variable domain (other parts from reference TRBV15 and TRBJ1-6): DAMVIQNPRYQVTQFGKPVTLSCSQTLNHNVMYWYQQKSSQAPKLLFHYYDKDFNNEADTPDNFQSRRPNTSFCFLDIRSPGLGDTAMYLCATSRDRGKDSPLHFGNGTRLTVT.

The chain has TRBV9 and TRBJ2-2; 11 nucleotides align to TRBD1. From germline, CDR1 is SGDLS and CDR2 YYNGEE. V gave up 4 bases and J gave up 0 bases; unmatched junction bases: 2. The length of the CDR3 is 16 residues. The CDR3 DNA is TGTGCCAGCAGCCTGGGACAGGGGGCGAACACCGGGGAGCTGTTTTTT. Encoded protein: CASSLGQGANTGELFF.

About this clone: Other DNA sequences in the sample encode the same CDR3. V and J are TRBV28 and TRBJ2-1; 8 bases line up with TRBD1. CDR1 is MDHEN and CDR2 is SYDVKM in the germline V gene. The CDR3 length is 15 residues. With 6 bases clipped from V and 2 bases from J, the junction kept 6 bases outside the gene matches. The CDR3: CASSPPDRAYNEQFF. CDR3 DNA sequence: TGTGCCAGCAGCCCCCCGGACAGGGCCTACAATGAGCAGTTCTTC.

The V and J genes are TRBV6-1 and TRBJ2-7, with D possibly TRBD1 on 6 matching bases. V gave up 4 bases and J gave up 0 bases, with 16 bases separating them. The CDR3 consists of 16 residues. Germline lookup yields CDR1 MNHNS and CDR2 SASEGT. Here the CDR3 reads CASSVLGTPSSYEQYF. The CDR3 bases are TGTGCCAGCAGTGTACTCGGGACACCCAGCTCCTACGAGCAGTACTTC.

This rearrangement joins TRBV6-5 to TRBJ2-3; D unclear. Germline assignment: CDR1 MNHEY and CDR2 SVGAGI. The CDR3 is 12 amino acids. Trimming pared 6 bases from V and 6 bases from J, leaving 10 bases between. The CDR3 region is CASSPELDTQYF. For the CDR3, the DNA is TGTGCCAGCAGCCCAGAATTGGATACGCAGTATTTT.

The V and J genes are TRBV9 and TRBJ2-7; 10 nucleotides match TRBD2. The germline CDR1 and CDR2 sequences are SGDLS and YYNGEE. The CDR3 extends over 14 amino acids. J lost 4 bases, V lost 7 bases, and 8 bases had no gene match. CDR3 bases: TGTGCCAGCTCCCTCAGCGGGGGGGCGTACGAGCAGTACTTC. Translated: CASSLSGGAYEQYF.

In this sample, this clone turned up once. This chain joins TRBV7-2 and TRBJ1-4; D ambiguous. This CDR3 contains 17 residues. Germline CDR1 SGHTA, CDR2 FQGNSA. The ends were cut back, 6 bases at V and 3 bases at J, with 20 bases in the middle. In DNA, the CDR3 is TGTGCCAGCAGTTACAGCTCAACGGGGAGGGCTAATGAAAAACTGTTTTTT. Translating it yields CASSYSSTGRANEKLFF.

This chain links TRBV18 with TRBJ1-5, with 7 bases that match TRBD1. The germline V gene has CDR1 KGHSH and CDR2 LQKENI. The CDR3 is 14 residues long. Trimming took 5 bases from V and 4 from J; bases not matched to a gene: 5. The CDR3 here is CASSETGWNQPQHF. In DNA form, the CDR3 reads TGTGCCAGCTCAGAGACAGGGTGGAATCAGCCCCAGCATTTT.

The chain is built from TRBV5-4 and TRBJ2-1, with 10 bases fitting TRBD2. CDR1 is SGHNT and CDR2 is YYREEE in the germline V gene (reference sequence). This CDR3 has 16 residues. J lost 1 base, V lost 1 base, and 2 bases had no gene match. The CDR3 region is CASSLSSGSSYNEQFF. As DNA, the CDR3 is TGTGCCAGCAGCTTGTCTAGCGGGAGTTCCTACAATGAGCAGTTCTTC.

The chain combines TRBV6-1 with TRBJ1-5; TRBD1 aligns across 7 bases. Per the germline V gene, CDR1 is MNHNS and CDR2 is SASEGT. The CDR3 runs to 15 residues. With V trimmed by 8 bases and J by 1 base, 8 bases remained unmatched. The CDR3 protein is CASGSQGVSNQPQHF. As DNA, the CDR3 is TGTGCCAGCGGTTCTCAGGGGGTAAGCAATCAGCCCCAGCATTTT.

The gene calls are TRBV28 and TRBJ2-3; 10 nucleotides line up with TRBD2. CDR3 size: 16 residues. V lost 6 bases to trimming and J lost 1 base; unmatched junction nucleotides: 7. The germline V gene encodes CDR1 MDHEN and CDR2 SYDVKM. The CDR3 bases are TGTGCCAGCAGCCAACCGCTAGCGGGGGGCACAGATACGCAGTATTTT. Its protein is CASSQPLAGGTDTQYF. The complete variable domain, with remaining parts taken from reference TRBV28 and TRBJ2-3, reads DVKVTQSSRYLVKRTGEKVFLECVQDMDHENMFWYRQDPGLGLRLIYFSYDVKMKEKGDIPEGYSVSREKKERFSLILESASTNQTSMYLCASSQPLAGGTDTQYFGPGTRLTVL.

This chain connects TRBV27 to TRBJ2-4; the D is unclear. The V end was cut by 2 bases, the J end by 4 bases, with 6 bases between. The CDR3 length is 13 residues. Germline CDR1 MNHEY, CDR2 SMNVEV (reference sequence). CDR3 DNA: TGTGCCAGCAGTTTAGGGCAAAAAAACATTCAGTACTTC. Its translation: CASSLGQKNIQYF.

This clone was counted many times. V gene TRBV4-2 combines with J gene TRBJ2-4, with 7 bases matching TRBD2. The V gene end was trimmed by 4 bases and the J gene end by 6 bases; junction bases not matched to a gene: 9. The CDR3 loop spans 15 amino acids. CDR1 and CDR2 (germline): LGHNA, YNFKEQ. The CDR3 sequence is CASSLQSRGVNIQYF. As DNA, the CDR3 is TGTGCCAGCAGCCTTCAATCTCGGGGGGTAAACATTCAGTACTTC.

This clone was found a few times. The chain couples TRBV6-6 to TRBJ2-2, with 8 nucleotides matching TRBD2. V was clipped by 6 bases and J by 5 bases; unmatched bases: 11. In germline, CDR1 is MNHNY, CDR2 SVGAGI (reference sequence). The CDR3 has 16 amino acids. The CDR3 DNA follows: TGTGCCAGCAGGAACGTCGGGGGGGCCAATACCGGGGAGCTGTTTTTT. Its translation is CASRNVGGANTGELFF.

For the CDR3, the DNA is TGTGCCAGCAGCTCCGCAGGTGCGGGTCTTGGTCATTCACCCCTCCACTTT. Translating gives CASSSAGAGLGHSPLHF. V is TRBV11-3 and J is TRBJ1-6; D uncertain. The CDR3 contains 17 residues. Trimming took off 4 bases at V and 8 bases at J, with 21 bases between the two ends. The germline gives CDR1 SGHNT, CDR2 YENEEA.

A single count supports this clone. This chain links TRBV25-1 with TRBJ2-3, with D possibly TRBD1 on 5 matching bases. The germline V and J ends were trimmed by 0 bases and 3 bases, with 10 bases remaining between them. The germline gives CDR1 MGHDK, CDR2 SYGVNS. The CDR3 has 15 residues. The CDR3 is CASSEYRAGTDTQYF. The CDR3 region has the DNA TGTGCCAGCAGTGAATATCGGGCAGGGACAGATACGCAGTATTTT.